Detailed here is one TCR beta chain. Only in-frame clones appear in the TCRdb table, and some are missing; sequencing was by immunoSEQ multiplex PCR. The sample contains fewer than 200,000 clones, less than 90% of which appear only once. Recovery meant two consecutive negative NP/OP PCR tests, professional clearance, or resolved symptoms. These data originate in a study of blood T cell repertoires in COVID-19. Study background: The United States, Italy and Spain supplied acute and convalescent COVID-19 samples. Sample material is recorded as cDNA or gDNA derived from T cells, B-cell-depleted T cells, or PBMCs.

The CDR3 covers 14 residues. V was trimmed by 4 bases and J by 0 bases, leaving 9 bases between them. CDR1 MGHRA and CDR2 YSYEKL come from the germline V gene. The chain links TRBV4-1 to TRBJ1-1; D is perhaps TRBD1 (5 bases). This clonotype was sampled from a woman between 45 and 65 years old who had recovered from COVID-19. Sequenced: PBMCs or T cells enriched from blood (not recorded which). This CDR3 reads CASSLTVMNTEAFF. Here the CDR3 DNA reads TGCGCCAGCAGCCTGACAGTCATGAACACTGAAGCTTTCTTT.